The T cell receptor beta chain under discussion was sequenced for a study of blood T cells in healthy people across ages (dated by TCRdb to the mid-2010s). With respect to the entire study: In model experiments, template switching captured roughly one uniquely barcoded TCR beta cDNA molecule for every two T cells. Four age groups were formed from the donors: young (average around 15 years), middle-aged (around 41), aged (approximately 60) and long-lived (82). Using deep sequencing normalized with unique cDNA molecular identifiers, the study measured how TCR beta repertoire diversity changes with age. Donors of different ages were randomly distributed across sequencing lanes to avoid experimental bias. The study analyzed two additional independent replicas of 1 million unique cDNA reads from the same blood draw for two donors, one aged 18 to 30 and one aged 80 or older. Study-level results and caveats: As age increased, observed TCR beta diversity per million T cells dropped in a roughly linear way, and a significant reduction was already evident by age 40. A strong correlation was found between observed TCR beta diversity and the percentage of naive T cells measured by flow cytometry. Conclusive comparison of naive and antigen-experienced compartments was prevented by the profiling of bulk unsorted PBMCs. The CMV infection status of donors was not known, potentially confounding age-related changes in expanded clonotypes. The long-lived group showed more naive CD4+ T cells, fewer expanded clones and increased TCR diversity than the aged group, suggesting age selection. Estimates of total diversity based on one million sequenced T cells were considered lower bounds and underestimates.

The 39 donors, aged about 6 to 95 years, were systemically healthy Caucasian individuals from Russia. Approximately 9.3 milliliters of peripheral blood were collected from each donor into EDTA-treated Vacutainer tubes. Ficoll-Paque density-gradient centrifugation was used to isolate PBMCs, with at least 6 million obtained per sample. Trizol reagent was used to extract total RNA from PBMCs, with at least 5 micrograms per sample. The percentages of naive CD45RAhigh/CD27high T cells were determined by flow cytometry on a PBMC aliquot from every donor. From the cysteine up to the phenylalanine, the CDR3 has a length of 16 residues. Only the CDR3 region is kept as DNA, spanning 48 bases read in frame from base 1. Taken from the germline V gene (reference sequence), the CDR1 and CDR2 loops are LNHNV and YYDKDF. Receptors were amplified or captured by 5' RACE. TCRdb records Illumina HiSeq 2500 as the sequencer. A second PCR of 7 to 11 cycles was performed with a sample-barcoded 5' primer and a J-beta primer mix. A unique molecular identifier was introduced onto each TCR beta cDNA molecule by a template-switch 5' adaptor carrying 12 random nucleotides. At least 2.5 million CDR3-containing paired-end reads were obtained from each sample. First-strand cDNA synthesis was performed from all RNA using the Mint cDNA synthesis kit, with priming by a TRBC-specific oligonucleotide. Following uracil-DNA glycosylase treatment, all cDNA underwent a first 18-cycle PCR with the universal primers M1SS and BC2_uni_R. Turning to the authors' computational methods: Normalization of each sample was performed by random selection of 1 million high-quality reads, each carrying a distinct molecular identifier. Reads sharing molecular identifiers were discarded rather than binned into consensus sequences. MiTCR, with a Q25 quality threshold and the strictest error-elimination algorithm, was used for CDR3 identification, clonotype clustering and error correction. Lower-bound total TCR beta diversity was estimated with a nonparametric unseen species model using Euler transformation. Using fastp trimming at Q25 and MiXCR clonotype assembly, TCRdb reanalyzed the public sequencing data and kept in-frame beta chains. One record per CDR3 amino acid sequence lists the most common genes and DNA. The V and J calls, along with clone size, are taken from TCRdb and not from the paper's own processing. This sample is represented by 920,000 or so distinct CDR3 sequences; more than 35% of them were singletons. The ten biggest clones cover 15% to 20% of the sample.

On this clonotype itself: It lacks a known antigen. No base qualities exist here, and no much larger clone lies one base off it.

The sequence was collected from a woman aged 55-70 years in good health. The sample consisted of blood. Recombination connected TRBV15 to TRBJ2-5; tentative D gene TRBD1, with 5 bases matching. The closer fit of TRBJ2-7 to the DNA end suggests the J call may be wrong. The CDR3 amino acid sequence is: CATSRDGKGPSYEQYF. In nucleotide form, the sequence is TGTGCCACCAGCAGAGATGGGAAGGGGCCGAGTTACGAGCAGTACTTC.